This TCR beta chain was profiled in a study of early T cells in non-severe SARS-CoV-2 infection. Study-wide background: Investigators sequenced bulk RNA drawn from unsorted whole blood, and chains remained unpaired. General study findings and limits: There was a bias toward anti-spike CD8 responses in VDJdb matching, which missed private and CD4 specificities.

Trimming removed 0 bases from V and 7 bases from J; junction bases left unmatched: 12. Germline CDR1 is SGHAT and CDR2 is FQNNGV. The CDR3 is 17 amino acids. Concerning this clonotype: Its antigen is unidentified.

Individual cDNA molecules were tagged with unique molecular identifiers, the study reported. TCRdb re-called the 5' RACE reads through MiXCR, storing one row per CDR3 protein. The sample lists about 50,000 distinct CDR3 sequences, roughly 6.1% occurring once. This chain connects TRBV11-2 to TRBJ2-7; 10 bases align to TRBD1. The sample was whole blood, taken at baseline. This clonotype was sampled from an adult who was a healthcare worker with PCR-confirmed SARS-CoV-2 infection or an uninfected control (not recorded which). The CDR3 DNA follows: TGTGCCAGCAGCTTAGATCTACCGGGACAGGGGAGCGATGAGCAGTACTTC. This sequence encodes CASSLDLPGQGSDEQYF. Together with reference TRBV11-2 and TRBJ2-7, the CDR3 gives the full variable domain: EAGVAQSPRYKIIEKRQSVAFWCNPISGHATLYWYQQILGQGPKLLIQFQNNGVVDDSQLPKDRFSAERLKGVDSTLKIQPAKLEDSAVYLCASSLDLPGQGSDEQYFGPGTRLTVT.